This is a list of T cell receptor beta chains from one sample in a study of T cell responses to AZD1222 COVID-19 vaccine. Using immunoSEQ multiplex PCR, the repertoire was profiled, and TCRdb retains in-frame clones only, with some absent. The sample holds roughly 130,000 clones, 88% seen once. The source was peripheral blood, collected on day 0 of AZD1222 vaccination. Source of these receptors: an adult in good health. Both conserved end residues are part of each CDR3. Fields, in order: J gene, clone size, D gene, V gene, CDR3 DNA, CDR3 protein. D genes are given only for firm matches. Clone size, where shown, is once, few, many, or a class for clones that have expanded.

J: TRBJ1-2; size: -; D: TRBD1; V: TRBV5-6; DNA: TGTGCCAGCAGCTTCGCGGACAGGGTCTCTGGCTACACCTTC; CDR3: CASSFADRVSGYTF
J: TRBJ1-2; size: -; D: TRBD1; V: TRBV2; DNA: TGTGCCAGCAGCTTATCCGGGACAGGGGACTATGGCTACACCTTC; CDR3: CASSLSGTGDYGYTF
J: TRBJ1-4; size: -; D: -; V: TRBV21-1; DNA: TGTGCCAGCAGGGACCGCAGAGGGACAGATAATGAAAAACTGTTTTTT; CDR3: CASRDRRGTDNEKLFF
J: TRBJ1-5; size: -; D: -; V: TRBV5-4; DNA: TGTGCCAGCACTATCCAAGGCGTAAATCAGCCCCAGCATTTT; CDR3: CASTIQGVNQPQHF
J: TRBJ1-4; size: -; D: -; V: TRBV18; DNA: TGTGCCAGCTCACCAGGACAGCCGGATGAAAAACTGTTTTTT; CDR3: CASSPGQPDEKLFF
J: TRBJ1-5; size: -; D: TRBD1; V: TRBV20-1; DNA: TGCAGTGCTAGTACCGGGACAGGGTTTACCCCTAGTCAGCCCCAGCATTTT; CDR3: CSASTGTGFTPSQPQHF
J: TRBJ1-4; size: -; D: -; V: TRBV29-1; DNA: TGCAGCGTTGAAATAATGAGGGACCGTAATGAAAAACTGTTTTTT; CDR3: CSVEIMRDRNEKLFF
J: TRBJ1-1; size: -; D: -; V: TRBV5-4; DNA: TGTGCCAGCAGCGCGGACACCAACACTGAAGCTTTCTTT; CDR3: CASSADTNTEAFF
J: TRBJ1-4; size: -; D: -; V: TRBV11-2; DNA: TGTGCCAGCAGCTTAGGGTGGGCAGTTAATGAAAAACTGTTTTTT; CDR3: CASSLGWAVNEKLFF
J: TRBJ1-2; size: -; D: -; V: TRBV7-3; DNA: TGTGCCAGCAGCCCTCAACAGGACAGAGCCTATGGCTACACCTTC; CDR3: CASSPQQDRAYGYTF
J: TRBJ1-1; size: -; D: -; V: TRBV6-5; DNA: TGTGCCAGCAGTTGGACAAGCCTCACTGAAGCTTTCTTT; CDR3: CASSWTSLTEAFF
J: TRBJ2-1; size: -; D: -; V: TRBV19; DNA: TGTGCCAGTAGATCAAGAAGCTACAATGAGCAGTTCTTC; CDR3: CASRSRSYNEQFF
J: TRBJ1-2; size: once; D: -; V: TRBV27; DNA: TGTGCCAGCAGAAGGGGAGACGCGGGCTACACCTTC; CDR3: CASRRGDAGYTF
J: TRBJ2-7; size: -; D: -; V: TRBV5-6; DNA: TGTGCCAGCAGCTTTATCGGCAGGGCTGGGGAGCAGTACTTC; CDR3: CASSFIGRAGEQYF
J: TRBJ1-2; size: -; D: -; V: TRBV7-8; DNA: TGTGCCAGCAGCTCACGTGCAAGGGGGGAAAACTATGGCTACACCTTC; CDR3: CASSSRARGENYGYTF
J: TRBJ2-2; size: -; D: TRBD1; V: TRBV19; DNA: TGTGCCACCGGGACAGAAACGAACACCGGGGAGCTGTTTTTT; CDR3: CATGTETNTGELFF
J: TRBJ1-2; size: -; D: -; V: TRBV10-3; DNA: TGTGCCATACGTGAGGGGCCGACAGACCTTAGAAAAAACGTCTATGGCTACACCTTC; CDR3: CAIREGPTDLRKNVYGYTF